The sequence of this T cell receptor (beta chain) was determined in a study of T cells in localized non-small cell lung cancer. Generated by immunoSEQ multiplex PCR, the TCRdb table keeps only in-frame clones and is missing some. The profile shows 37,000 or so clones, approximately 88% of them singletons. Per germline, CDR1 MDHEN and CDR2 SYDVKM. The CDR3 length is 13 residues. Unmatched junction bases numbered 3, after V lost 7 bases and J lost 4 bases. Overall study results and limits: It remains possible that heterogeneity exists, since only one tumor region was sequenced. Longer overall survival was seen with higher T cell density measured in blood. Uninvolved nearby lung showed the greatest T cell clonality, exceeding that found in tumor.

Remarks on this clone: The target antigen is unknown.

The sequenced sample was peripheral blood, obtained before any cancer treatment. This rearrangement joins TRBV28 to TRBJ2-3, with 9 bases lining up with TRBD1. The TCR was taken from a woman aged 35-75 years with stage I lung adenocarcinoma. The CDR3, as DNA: TGTGCCAGCAATGGACAGGGGCCAGATACGCAGTATTTT. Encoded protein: CASNGQGPDTQYF.